These 20 T cell receptor beta chains were sequenced from one sample in a study of response to subunit inactivated influenza vaccine. TCRdb passed the RT-PCR reads through MiXCR, listing each CDR3 protein once. This table holds roughly 700,000 distinct CDR3 sequences, approximately 13% found once. The input for sequencing was PBMCs from blood, taken less than 15 days before vaccination. Every receptor here comes from a man in his fifties or sixties who received an inactivated influenza vaccine.

The V call is TRBV11-3, the J call TRBJ2-1; 11 nucleotides match TRBD2. With 5 bases clipped from V and 5 bases from J, the junction kept 5 bases outside the gene matches. Germline values: CDR1 SGHNT, CDR2 YENEEA. This CDR3 comprises 15 residues. CDR3 DNA sequence: TGTGCCAGCAGCATTACTAGCGGGAGCAACAATGAGCAGTTCTTC. Translated: CASSITSGSNNEQFF.

The gene calls are TRBV6-5 and TRBJ2-7; D is undetermined. This CDR3 contains 14 residues. In germline, CDR1 is MNHEY, CDR2 SVGAGI. V was cut by 3 bases and J by 9 bases, with 18 bases left in between. CDR3 sequence: CASSYKTREEWQYF. The CDR3 nucleotides read TGTGCCAGCAGTTATAAGACCCGTGAAGAATGGCAGTACTTC.

This clonotype has a handful of counts. The V call is TRBV24-1, the J call TRBJ2-3, with 10 positions matching TRBD2. V trimming: 3 bases; J trimming: 8 bases; junction bases outside the gene matches: 7. CDR1 KGHDR and CDR2 SFDVKD come from the germline V gene. The CDR3 consists of 15 residues. Written as DNA, the CDR3 is TGTGCCACCAGTGATCTAGCGGGGGACCCGGGTACGCAGTATTTT. It yields the protein CATSDLAGDPGTQYF.

This clonotype was recorded a few times. The CDR3 region is CASQTSYNEQFF. The CDR3 coding sequence is TGTGCCAGCCAGACAAGCTACAATGAGCAGTTCTTC. The genes are TRBV5-6 and TRBJ2-1; D is ambiguous. Trimming removed 7 bases at V and 3 bases at J, with 8 bases between. In germline, CDR1 is SGHDT, CDR2 YYEEEE. This CDR3 contains 12 residues.

This clonotype was counted only a few times. The chain has TRBV11-2 and TRBJ1-1; 8 bases fit TRBD1. The V gene end was trimmed by 8 bases and the J gene end by 5 bases; junction bases not matched to a gene: 7. The CDR3 runs 13 residues. Germline V gives CDR1 SGHAT, CDR2 FQNNGV. In DNA, the CDR3 is TGTGCCAGCGGGGGGACAGGACCAACTGAAGCTTTCTTT. Amino acid sequence: CASGGTGPTEAFF.

V is TRBV7-9 and J is TRBJ2-7; 9 bases match TRBD1. V gave up 1 base and J gave up 2 bases; unmatched junction bases: 3. Germline V gene sequence: CDR1 SEHNR, CDR2 FQNEAQ (reference sequence). The CDR3 runs 15 residues. The CDR3 bases are TGTGCCAGCAGCTTAGACAGGGGGCCCCCCTACGAGCAGTACTTC. It encodes CASSLDRGPPYEQYF. Combining the CDR3 with reference TRBV7-9 and TRBJ2-7 gives the whole variable domain DTGVSQNPRHKITKRGQNVTFRCDPISEHNRLYWYRQTLGQGPEFLTYFQNEAQLEKSRLLSDRFSAERPKGSFSTLEIQRTEQGDSAMYLCASSLDRGPPYEQYFGPGTRLTVT.

The CDR3 DNA is TGTGCCGTCCGGGGAGGAGGGACCGGGGAGCTGTTTTTT. Translation: CAVRGGGTGELFF. The genes are TRBV6-2 or TRBV6-3 and TRBJ2-2, with TRBD2 as a possible D gene (6 bases). Germline V gene sequence: CDR1 MNHEY, CDR2 SVGEGT. V lost 11 bases and J 5 bases, leaving 15 bases between the germline ends. The CDR3 has 13 amino acids.

J is TRBJ2-3 and V is TRBV6-2 or TRBV6-3, with 8 bases matching TRBD2. Germline assignment: CDR1 MNHEY and CDR2 SVGEGT. The CDR3 spans 18 residues. J gave up 3 bases and V 6 bases, and 17 bases lay outside the gene matches. In nucleotides, the CDR3 is TGTGCCAGCAGCCCAATTCCGTTACGGGGGGGCTTTACAGATACGCAGTATTTT. This gives the protein CASSPIPLRGGFTDTQYF.

This clonotype showed up just a few times. The V and J genes are TRBV7-2 and TRBJ1-2, with a tentative D call TRBD1 (5 bases). This CDR3 comprises 17 residues. With 7 bases removed from V and 8 bases from J, the gap between germline ends came to 29 bases. CDR1 and CDR2 (germline): SGHTA, FQGNSA. In nucleotides, the CDR3 is TGTGCCAGCACCACCGTGGGTGGAGTAGGGGAGGTCGAGGGCTACACCTTC. This gives the protein CASTTVGGVGEVEGYTF.

This clonotype occurred a few times. This sequence joins TRBV14 and TRBJ1-4, with D tentatively TRBD1 (6 bases). V was clipped by 6 bases and J by 0 bases, with 14 bases between them. CDR1 is SGHDN, CDR2 FVKESK, per germline. The CDR3 is made up of 16 amino acids. The CDR3 protein is CASSRSGGATNEKLFF. CDR3 in DNA: TGTGCCAGCAGTCGATCGGGGGGCGCAACTAATGAAAAACTGTTTTTT.

This clonotype was picked up a small number of times. The rearrangement joins TRBV18 to TRBJ1-2; TRBD1 matches at 9 bases. The CDR3 is made up of 14 amino acids. J lost 2 bases, V lost 5 bases, and 3 bases had no gene match. Germline CDR1 reads KGHSH; CDR2 reads LQKENI. The CDR3 loop is CASSRTGENYGYTF. In nucleotides, the CDR3 is TGTGCCAGCTCAAGGACAGGGGAGAACTATGGCTACACCTTC.

The V gene is TRBV11-2, the J gene TRBJ2-1; 13 nucleotides align to TRBD2. The CDR3 spans 16 residues. Losses at the gene ends were 1 base for V and 6 bases for J; bases not matched to a gene: 3. CDR1 is SGHAT, CDR2 FQNNGV, per germline. The CDR3 nucleotides are TGTGCCAGCAGCTTAGTAAGGACTAGCGGGAGCAATGAGCAGTTCTTC. Its translation: CASSLVRTSGSNEQFF.

This chain links TRBV5-1 with TRBJ2-7; TRBD2 matches at 8 bases. The germline V gene has CDR1 SGHRS and CDR2 YFSETQ. The V gene end was trimmed by 0 bases and the J gene end by 6 bases; junction bases not matched to a gene: 11. The CDR3 loop spans 16 amino acids. CDR3 sequence: CASSLDFGGALAEQYF. The DNA of the CDR3 is TGCGCCAGCAGCTTGGACTTCGGGGGGGCCTTGGCCGAGCAGTACTTC.

In its sample, this clonotype was seen a few times. The CDR3 protein is CSARTQTGSEAFF. The CDR3 DNA reads TGCAGTGCTAGAACCCAGACAGGGTCTGAAGCTTTCTTT. V and J are TRBV20-1 and TRBJ1-1, with 7 bases that match TRBD1. V gave up 2 bases and J gave up 6 bases; unmatched junction bases: 6. This CDR3 spans 13 amino acids. The germline V gene has CDR1 DFQATT and CDR2 SNEGSKA (reference sequence).

This clonotype turned up a few times. This chain links TRBV6-1 with TRBJ2-1; 7 nucleotides line up with TRBD2. The CDR3 has 13 amino acids. V dropped 6 bases and J dropped 5; count of bases not matched to a gene: 4. Germline CDR1 and CDR2: MNHNS and SASEGT. CDR3 protein: CASSRTRNNEQFF. In DNA, the CDR3 is TGTGCCAGCAGCCGGACTAGAAACAATGAGCAGTTCTTC.

The chain couples TRBV5-6 to TRBJ2-3, with TRBD1 identical over 9 bases. Germline trimming cut 5 bases from V and 4 bases from J; bases unmatched to any gene: 8. The CDR3 spans 15 residues. Germline CDR1 is SGHDT and CDR2 is YYEEEE. CDR3 residues: CASSSRDREADTQYF. CDR3 nucleotide sequence: TGTGCCAGCAGTTCCCGGGACAGGGAGGCAGATACGCAGTATTTT.

In this sample, this clonotype turned up a few times. This chain links TRBV6-4 with TRBJ1-5; possibly TRBD1 for D (5 bases). The germline V and J ends were trimmed by 7 bases and 0 bases, with 22 bases remaining between them. CDR1 and CDR2 from the germline V gene are MRHNA and SNTAGT. The CDR3 covers 18 residues. This CDR3 reads CASKVFNGGARSNQPQHF. For the CDR3, the DNA is TGTGCCAGCAAAGTTTTTAACGGAGGGGCGCGTAGCAATCAGCCCCAGCATTTT.

The V gene is TRBV20-1, the J gene TRBJ2-1; perhaps TRBD2 as D (5 bases). The CDR3 runs to 15 residues. CDR1 is DFQATT, CDR2 SNEGSKA, per germline (reference sequence). The CDR3 loop is CSIPRRVGTYNEQFF. CDR3 nucleotides: TGCAGCATCCCTCGGCGGGTTGGAACCTACAATGAGCAGTTCTTC.

This clonotype was recorded a few times. This chain joins TRBV20-1 and TRBJ2-7; no firm D call. Germline CDR1 and CDR2: DFQATT and SNEGSKA (reference sequence). With 4 bases removed from V and 5 bases from J, the gap between germline ends came to 18 bases. The CDR3 consists of 14 residues. The CDR3 coding sequence is TGCAGTGCTACGCGTTCGAACTCCCGGGACGAGCAGTACTTC. Translated: CSATRSNSRDEQYF.

This clonotype was observed a few times. The V gene is TRBV12-3 or TRBV12-4, the J gene TRBJ2-3; D is unclear. This CDR3 contains 14 residues. Trimming cost V 3 bases and J 2 bases, with 9 bases left between them. DNA of the CDR3: TGTGCCAGCAGTTTCCGCTCATTCACAGATACGCAGTATTTT. It codes for CASSFRSFTDTQYF.